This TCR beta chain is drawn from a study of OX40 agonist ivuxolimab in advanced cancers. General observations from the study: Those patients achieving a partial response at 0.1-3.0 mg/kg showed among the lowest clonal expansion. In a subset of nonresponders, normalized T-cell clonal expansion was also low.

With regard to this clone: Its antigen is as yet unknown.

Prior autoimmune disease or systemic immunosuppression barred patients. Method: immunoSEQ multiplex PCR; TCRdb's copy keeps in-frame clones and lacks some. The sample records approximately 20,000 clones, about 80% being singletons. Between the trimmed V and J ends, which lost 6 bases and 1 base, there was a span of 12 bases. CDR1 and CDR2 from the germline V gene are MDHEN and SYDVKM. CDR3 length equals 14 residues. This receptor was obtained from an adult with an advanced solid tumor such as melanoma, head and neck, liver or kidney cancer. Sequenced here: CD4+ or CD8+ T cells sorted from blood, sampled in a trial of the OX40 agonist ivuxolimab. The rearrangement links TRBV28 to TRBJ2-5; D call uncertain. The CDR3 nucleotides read TGTGCCAGCAGCCCCCGTGGGCTCCAAGAGACCCAGTACTTC. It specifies CASSPRGLQETQYF. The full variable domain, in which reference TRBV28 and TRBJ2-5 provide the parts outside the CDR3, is DVKVTQSSRYLVKRTGEKVFLECVQDMDHENMFWYRQDPGLGLRLIYFSYDVKMKEKGDIPEGYSVSREKKERFSLILESASTNQTSMYLCASSPRGLQETQYFGPGTRLLVL.